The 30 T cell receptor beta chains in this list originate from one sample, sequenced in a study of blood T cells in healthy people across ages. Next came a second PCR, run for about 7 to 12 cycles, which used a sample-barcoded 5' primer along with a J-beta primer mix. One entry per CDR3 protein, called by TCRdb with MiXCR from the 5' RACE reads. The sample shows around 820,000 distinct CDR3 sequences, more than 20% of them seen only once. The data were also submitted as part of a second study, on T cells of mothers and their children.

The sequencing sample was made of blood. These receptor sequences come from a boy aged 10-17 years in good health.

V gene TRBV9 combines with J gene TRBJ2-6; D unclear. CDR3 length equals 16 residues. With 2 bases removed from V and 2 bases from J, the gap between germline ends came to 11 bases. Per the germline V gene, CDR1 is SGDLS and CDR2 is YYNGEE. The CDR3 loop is CASSVASGAGANVLTF. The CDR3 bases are TGTGCCAGCAGCGTGGCTTCTGGGGCTGGGGCCAACGTCCTGACTTTC.

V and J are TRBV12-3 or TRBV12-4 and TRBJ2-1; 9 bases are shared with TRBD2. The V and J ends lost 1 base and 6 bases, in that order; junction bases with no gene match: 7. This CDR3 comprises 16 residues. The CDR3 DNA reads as TGTGCCAGCAGTTTAGGCATAGCGGGAGTGGGCAATGAGCAGTTCTTC. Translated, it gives CASSLGIAGVGNEQFF.

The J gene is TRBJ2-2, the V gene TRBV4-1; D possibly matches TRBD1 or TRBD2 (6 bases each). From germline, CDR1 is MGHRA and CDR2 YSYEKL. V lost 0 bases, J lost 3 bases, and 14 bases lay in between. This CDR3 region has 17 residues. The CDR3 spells CASSQDPQGGHTGELFF. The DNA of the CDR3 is TGCGCCAGCAGCCAAGATCCGCAAGGGGGGCACACCGGGGAGCTGTTTTTT.

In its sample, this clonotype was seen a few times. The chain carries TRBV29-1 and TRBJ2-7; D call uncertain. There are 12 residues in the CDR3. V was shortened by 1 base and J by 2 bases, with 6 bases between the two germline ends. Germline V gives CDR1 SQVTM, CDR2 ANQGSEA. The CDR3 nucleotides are TGCAGCGTTGAAGGGCAGACCTACGAGCAGTACTTC. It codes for CSVEGQTYEQYF.

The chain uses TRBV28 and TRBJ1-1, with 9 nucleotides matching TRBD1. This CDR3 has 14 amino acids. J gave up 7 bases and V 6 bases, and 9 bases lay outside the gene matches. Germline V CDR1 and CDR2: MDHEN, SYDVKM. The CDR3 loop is CASSFYRGLDEAFF. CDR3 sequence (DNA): TGTGCCAGCAGCTTCTACAGGGGGCTTGATGAAGCTTTCTTT.

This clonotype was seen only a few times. The CDR3 DNA follows: TGTGCCACCAGCAGAGATTGGGGTGAAGGTCAGCGATACGAGCAGTACTTC. This codes for CATSRDWGEGQRYEQYF. This chain joins TRBV15 and TRBJ2-5; no reliable D call. Matching the DNA end better, TRBJ2-7 makes the J call doubtful. The CDR3 covers 17 residues. Germline V gene lookup returns CDR1 LNHNV and CDR2 YYDKDF (reference sequence).

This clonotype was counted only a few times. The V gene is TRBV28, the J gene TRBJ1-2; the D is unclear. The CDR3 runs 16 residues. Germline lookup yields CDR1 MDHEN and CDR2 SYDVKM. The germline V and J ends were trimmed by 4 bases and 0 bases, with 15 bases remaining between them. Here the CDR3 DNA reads TGTGCCAGCAGTTCACCAAGTCGTGGAGCTAACTATGGCTACACCTTC. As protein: CASSSPSRGANYGYTF.

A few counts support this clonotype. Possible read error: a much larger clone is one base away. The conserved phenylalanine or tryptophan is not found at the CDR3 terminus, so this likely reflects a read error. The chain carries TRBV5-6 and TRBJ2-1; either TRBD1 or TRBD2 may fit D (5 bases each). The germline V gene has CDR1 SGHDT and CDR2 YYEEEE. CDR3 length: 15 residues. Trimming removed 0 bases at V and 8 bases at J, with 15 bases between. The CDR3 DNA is TGTGCCAGCAGCTTGGTGGGACCTCTACGCGATGAGCAGTTCCTC. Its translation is CASSLVGPLRDEQFL.

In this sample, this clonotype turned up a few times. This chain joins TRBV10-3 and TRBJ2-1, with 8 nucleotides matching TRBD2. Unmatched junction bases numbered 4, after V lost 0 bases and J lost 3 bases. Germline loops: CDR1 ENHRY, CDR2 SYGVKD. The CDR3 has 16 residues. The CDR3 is CAISESAGALYNEQFF. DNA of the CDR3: TGTGCCATCAGTGAGTCAGCGGGGGCCCTCTACAATGAGCAGTTCTTC.

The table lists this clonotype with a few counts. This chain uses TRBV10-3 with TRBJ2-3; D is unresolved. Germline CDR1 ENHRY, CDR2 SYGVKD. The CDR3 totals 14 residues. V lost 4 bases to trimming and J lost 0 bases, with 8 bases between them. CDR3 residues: CAISGFTSTDTQYF. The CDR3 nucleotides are TGTGCCATCAGTGGATTTACCAGCACAGATACGCAGTATTTT.

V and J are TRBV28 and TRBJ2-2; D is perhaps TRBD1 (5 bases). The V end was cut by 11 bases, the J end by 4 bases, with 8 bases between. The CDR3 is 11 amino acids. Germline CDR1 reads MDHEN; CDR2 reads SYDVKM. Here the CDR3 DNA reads TGTGCCGTTGACAGCACCGGGGAGCTGTTTTTT. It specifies CAVDSTGELFF.

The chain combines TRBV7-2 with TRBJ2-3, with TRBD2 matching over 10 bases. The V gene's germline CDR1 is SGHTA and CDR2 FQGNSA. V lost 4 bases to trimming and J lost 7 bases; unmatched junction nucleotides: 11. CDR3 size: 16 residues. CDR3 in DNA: TGTGCCAGCAGCTCCCGCGGACTAGCGGAATCTTATACGCAGTATTTT. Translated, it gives CASSSRGLAESYTQYF.

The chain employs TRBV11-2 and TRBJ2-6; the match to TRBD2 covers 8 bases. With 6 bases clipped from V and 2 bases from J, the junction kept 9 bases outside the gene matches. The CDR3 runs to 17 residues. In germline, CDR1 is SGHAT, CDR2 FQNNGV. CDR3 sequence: CASRTGRGATGANVLTF. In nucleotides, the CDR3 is TGTGCCAGCAGGACGGGGCGGGGGGCGACTGGGGCCAACGTCCTGACTTTC.

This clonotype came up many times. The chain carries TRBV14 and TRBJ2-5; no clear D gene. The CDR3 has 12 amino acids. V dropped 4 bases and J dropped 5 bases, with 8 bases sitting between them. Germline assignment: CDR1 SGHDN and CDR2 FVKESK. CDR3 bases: TGTGCCAGCAGCCTACGTTTGGAGACCCAGTACTTC. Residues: CASSLRLETQYF. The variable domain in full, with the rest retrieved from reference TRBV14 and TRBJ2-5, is EAGVTQFPSHSVIEKGQTVTLRCDPISGHDNLYWYRRVMGKEIKFLLHFVKESKQDESGMPNNRFLAERTGGTYSTLKVQPAELEDSGVYFCASSLRLETQYFGPGTRLLVL.

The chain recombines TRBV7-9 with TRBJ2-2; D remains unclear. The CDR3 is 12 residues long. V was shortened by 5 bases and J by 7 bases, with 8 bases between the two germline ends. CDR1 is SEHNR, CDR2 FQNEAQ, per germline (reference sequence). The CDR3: CASSPFDGELFF. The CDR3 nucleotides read TGTGCCAGCAGCCCCTTTGACGGGGAGCTGTTTTTT.

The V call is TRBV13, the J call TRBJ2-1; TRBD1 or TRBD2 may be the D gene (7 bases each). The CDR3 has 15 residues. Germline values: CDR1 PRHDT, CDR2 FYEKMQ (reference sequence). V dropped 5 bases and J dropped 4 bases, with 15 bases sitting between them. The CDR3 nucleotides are TGTGCCAGCAGCCCAGGGGGAGGGATATACAATGAGCAGTTCTTC. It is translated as CASSPGGGIYNEQFF.

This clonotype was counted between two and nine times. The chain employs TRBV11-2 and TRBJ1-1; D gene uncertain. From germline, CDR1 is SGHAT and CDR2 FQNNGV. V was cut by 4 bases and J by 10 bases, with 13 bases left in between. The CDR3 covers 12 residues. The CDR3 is CASSSLDSRAFF. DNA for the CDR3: TGTGCCAGCAGCTCGCTGGACTCGCGAGCTTTCTTT.

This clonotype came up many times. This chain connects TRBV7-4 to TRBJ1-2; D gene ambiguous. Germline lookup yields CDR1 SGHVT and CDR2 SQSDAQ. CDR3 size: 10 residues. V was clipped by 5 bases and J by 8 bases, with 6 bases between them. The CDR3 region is CASSPGGYTF. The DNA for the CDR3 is TGTGCCAGCAGCCCAGGAGGCTACACCTTC.

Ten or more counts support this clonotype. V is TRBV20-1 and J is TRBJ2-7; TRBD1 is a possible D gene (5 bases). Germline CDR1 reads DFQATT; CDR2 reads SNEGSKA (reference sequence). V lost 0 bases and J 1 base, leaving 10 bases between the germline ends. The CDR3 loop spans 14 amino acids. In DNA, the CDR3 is TGCAGTGCTAGAGATTGGGGCCAGTCCTACGAGCAGTACTTC. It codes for CSARDWGQSYEQYF.

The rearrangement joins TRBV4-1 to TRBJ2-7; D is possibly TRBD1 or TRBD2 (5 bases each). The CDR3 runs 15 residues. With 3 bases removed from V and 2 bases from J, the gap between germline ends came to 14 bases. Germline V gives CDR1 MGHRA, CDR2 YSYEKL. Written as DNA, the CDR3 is TGCGCCAGCAGCCATGAAAGGGACGGGCCCTACGAGCAGTACTTC. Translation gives CASSHERDGPYEQYF.

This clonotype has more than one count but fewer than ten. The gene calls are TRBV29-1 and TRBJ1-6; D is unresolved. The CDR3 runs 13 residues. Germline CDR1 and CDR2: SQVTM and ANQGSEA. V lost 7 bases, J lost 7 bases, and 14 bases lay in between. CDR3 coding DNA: TGCAGCGCCCGACTCGAACCGAATTCACCCCTCCACTTT. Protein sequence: CSARLEPNSPLHF.

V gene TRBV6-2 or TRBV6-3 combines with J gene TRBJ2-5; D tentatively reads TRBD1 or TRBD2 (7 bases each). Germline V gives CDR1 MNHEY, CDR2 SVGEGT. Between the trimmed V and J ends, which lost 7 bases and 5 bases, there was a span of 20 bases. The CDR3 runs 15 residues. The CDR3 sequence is CASTPRIQGGETQYF. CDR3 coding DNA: TGTGCCAGCACCCCCAGAATCCAGGGGGGGGAGACCCAGTACTTC.

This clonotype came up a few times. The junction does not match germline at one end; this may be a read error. This chain's CDR3 is CANSLRAGGNEQFF. The CDR3 bases are TGTGCCAACAGCTTGCGGGCAGGGGGCAATGAGCAGTTCTTC. The chain has TRBV5-5 and TRBJ2-1; the match to TRBD1 covers 7 bases. Germline CDR1 is SGHKS and CDR2 is YYEKEE (reference sequence). The CDR3 covers 14 residues.

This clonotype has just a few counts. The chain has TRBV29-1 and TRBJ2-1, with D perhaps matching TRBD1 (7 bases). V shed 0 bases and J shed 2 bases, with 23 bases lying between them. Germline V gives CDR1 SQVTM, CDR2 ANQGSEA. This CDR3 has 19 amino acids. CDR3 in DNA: TGCAGCGTTGAAGATCCCGGGACAGTAGCGGACTCTACCTACAATGAGCAGTTCTTC. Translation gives CSVEDPGTVADSTYNEQFF.

CDR3 in DNA: TGCAGCGTTGAAGAACAGGAGCTGTACAATGAGCAGTTCTTC. Its translation: CSVEEQELYNEQFF. V gene TRBV29-1 combines with J gene TRBJ2-1; a possible D gene is TRBD1 (5 bases). Germline CDR1 SQVTM, CDR2 ANQGSEA. V was clipped by 0 bases and J by 4 bases, with 10 bases between them. The CDR3 is 14 residues long.

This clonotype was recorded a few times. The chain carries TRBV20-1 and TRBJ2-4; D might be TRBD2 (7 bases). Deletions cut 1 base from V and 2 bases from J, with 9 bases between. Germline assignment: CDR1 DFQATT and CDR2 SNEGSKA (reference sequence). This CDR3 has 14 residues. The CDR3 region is CSARGGGTKNIQYF. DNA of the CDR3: TGCAGTGCTAGAGGGGGGGGCACCAAAAACATTCAGTACTTC.

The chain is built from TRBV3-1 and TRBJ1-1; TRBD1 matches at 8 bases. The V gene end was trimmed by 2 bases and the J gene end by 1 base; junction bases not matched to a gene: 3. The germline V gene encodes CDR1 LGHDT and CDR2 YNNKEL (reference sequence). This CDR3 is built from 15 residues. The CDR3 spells CASSQFGTGNTEAFF. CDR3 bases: TGTGCCAGCAGCCAATTCGGGACAGGGAACACTGAAGCTTTCTTT.

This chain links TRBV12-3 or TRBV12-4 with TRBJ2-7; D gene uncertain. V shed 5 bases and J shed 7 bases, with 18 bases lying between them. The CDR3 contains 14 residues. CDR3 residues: CASSTWGTSGEQYF. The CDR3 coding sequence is TGTGCCAGCAGTACATGGGGAACCTCCGGGGAGCAGTACTTC.

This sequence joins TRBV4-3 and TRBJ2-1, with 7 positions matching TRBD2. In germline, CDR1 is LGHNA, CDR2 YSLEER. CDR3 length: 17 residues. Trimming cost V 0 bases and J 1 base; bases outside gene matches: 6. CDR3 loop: CASSQDGLAASYNEQFF. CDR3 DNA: TGCGCCAGCAGCCAAGATGGGCTAGCGGCTTCCTACAATGAGCAGTTCTTC.

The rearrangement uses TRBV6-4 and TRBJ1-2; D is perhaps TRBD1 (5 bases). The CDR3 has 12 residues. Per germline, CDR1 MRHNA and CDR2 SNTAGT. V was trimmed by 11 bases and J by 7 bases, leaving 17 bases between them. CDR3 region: CAGGDGDGGYTF. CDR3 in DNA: TGTGCCGGGGGGGACGGCGACGGTGGCTACACCTTC.